Listed below are T cell receptor beta chains from one sample, sequenced in a study of CD8+ T cells in alopecia areata. The data were produced by immunoSEQ multiplex PCR, yet TCRdb's version contains in-frame clones alone and is incomplete. This sample has fewer than 150,000 clones; about 61% occur once, and the top ten carry approximately 31%. Sequenced here: CD8+ T cells sorted from blood, sampled at week 4, from a patient treated with tofacitinib. These receptors were collected from a human donor with alopecia areata. Both conserved end residues are part of each CDR3. The D gene is left open where the match is weak. Size is omitted from some rows. Given values are once, few, many or a class for expanded clones.

cdr3_aa cdr3_nt j_call clone_size v_call d_call
CASSPLGGKDIQYF TGTGCCAGCAGCCCCCTGGGGGGTAAGGACATTCAGTACTTC TRBJ2-4 few TRBV7-2 -
CATSYGGWEQYF TGTGCCACCAGCTACGGGGGGTGGGAGCAGTACTTC TRBJ2-7 - TRBV15 TRBD2
CASSQSIFWNPQHF TGCGCCAGCAGCCAATCAATATTCTGGAATCCCCAGCATTTT TRBJ1-5 once TRBV4-1 -
CASSYGGGDTDTQYF TGTGCCAGCAGTTACGGGGGCGGGGACACAGATACGCAGTATTTT TRBJ2-3 few TRBV6-5 -
CASKRSQGHNYEQYF TGTGCCAGCAAACGGTCTCAAGGACACAACTACGAGCAGTACTTC TRBJ2-7 - TRBV28 -
CSAKTGGINEQFF TGCAGCGCTAAGACAGGGGGCATCAATGAGCAGTTCTTC TRBJ2-1 - TRBV29-1 TRBD1
CAWSWDSTDTQYF TGTGCCTGGAGTTGGGACAGCACAGATACGCAGTATTTT TRBJ2-3 - TRBV30 -
CSVLRSLGPLGETQYF TGCAGCGTACTACGATCCCTCGGGCCACTCGGGGAGACCCAGTACTTC TRBJ2-5 few TRBV29-1 -
CAISEPQETQYF TGTGCCATCAGTGAGCCGCAAGAGACCCAGTACTTC TRBJ2-5 - TRBV10-3 -
CASSLSPGPNTEAFF TGTGCCAGCAGTTTATCTCCAGGGCCGAACACTGAAGCTTTCTTT TRBJ1-1 - TRBV27 -
CATTRLAGSREQFF TGTGCCACCACCCGACTAGCGGGCTCGCGGGAGCAGTTCTTC TRBJ2-1 - TRBV15 TRBD2
CASSQENGGLSVETQYF TGCGCCAGCAGCCAAGAAAATGGGGGGCTCAGCGTCGAGACCCAGTACTTC TRBJ2-5 - TRBV4-1 -
CSVEYGYTF TGCAGCGTTGAATATGGCTACACCTTC TRBJ1-2 few TRBV29-1 -
CASSTGNSPLHF TGTGCCAGCAGTACAGGGAATTCACCCCTCCACTTT TRBJ1-6 - TRBV14 -
CSVYGFSYSGNTIYF TGCAGCGTTTACGGGTTTTCGTACTCTGGAAACACCATATATTTT TRBJ1-3 - TRBV29-1 -
CASSLVGGAMETQYF TGTGCCAGCAGCTTAGTAGGGGGGGCCATGGAGACCCAGTACTTC TRBJ2-5 - TRBV7-3 -
CSVEIDRENTDTQYF TGCAGCGTCGAAATCGACAGGGAAAACACAGATACGCAGTATTTT TRBJ2-3 - TRBV29-1 TRBD1
CASSLDWAGDIQYF TGTGCCAGCAGCTTAGATTGGGCAGGGGACATTCAGTACTTC TRBJ2-4 - TRBV11-2 -
CSDRTLSTEAFF TGCAGCGATAGGACCCTGAGCACTGAAGCTTTCTTT TRBJ1-1 once TRBV29-1 -
CASSQGRATYEQYF TGCGCCAGCAGCCAAGGGCGGGCAACCTACGAGCAGTACTTC TRBJ2-7 - TRBV4-3 -
CASSLDSNEQFF TGTGCCAGCAGCCTAGATTCCAATGAGCAGTTCTTC TRBJ2-1 - TRBV7-9 -
CASSGGGLGYTF TGTGCCAGCAGTGGGGGGGGTCTGGGCTACACCTTC TRBJ1-2 few TRBV27 -
CSVMGRGSYEQYF TGCAGCGTAATGGGGAGGGGATCCTACGAGCAGTACTTC TRBJ2-7 - TRBV29-1 TRBD2
CASRNWGPDTQYF TGTGCCAGCAGGAACTGGGGGCCAGATACGCAGTATTTT TRBJ2-3 - TRBV2 -
CAWSLLTGTEAFF TGTGCCTGGAGTCTGCTGACGGGGACTGAAGCTTTCTTT TRBJ1-1 few TRBV30 -
CASSYSGPRDYGYTF TGTGCCAGCAGTTACTCGGGACCACGGGACTATGGCTACACCTTC TRBJ1-2 - TRBV6-5 -
CASRSRDSTDTQYF TGCGCCAGCAGATCCCGGGATAGCACAGATACGCAGTATTTT TRBJ2-3 few TRBV5-1 -
CASSPGPYRGPSSYNEQFF TGTGCCAGCAGCCCGGGGCCCTACAGGGGCCCGAGCTCCTACAATGAGCAGTTCTTC TRBJ2-1 few TRBV5-6 TRBD1